One and the same sample provided the 25 T cell receptor beta chains below, sequenced in a study of CD8 T cells in ankylosing spondylitis. MiXCR, run by TCRdb on the 5' RACE reads, gives a single entry per CDR3 protein. Of 300,000 to 350,000 distinct CDR3 sequences detected, 20% appear once; the ten largest clones hold 3% to 4%. The sample comprised blood, either unsorted or a sorted T cell fraction (not recorded which). These receptors came from a female donor with ankylosing spondylitis or in good health (not recorded which).

Worth noting for this clonotype: One junction end does not reproduce the germline sequence, and a read error may be involved. The rearrangement joins TRBV18 to TRBJ2-2; TRBD2 matches at 10 bases. There are 17 residues in the CDR3. Germline V CDR1 and CDR2: KGHSH, LQKENI. The CDR3 sequence is CASSPLSSGSGTGELFF. In DNA, the CDR3 is TGTGCCAGCTCTCCACTCTCTAGCGGGAGTGGAACCGGGGAGCTGTTTTTT. The full variable domain, completed using reference TRBV18 and TRBJ2-2, is NAGVMQNPRHLVRRRGQEARLRCSPMKGHSHVYWYRQLPEEGLKFMVYLQKENIIDESGMPKERFSAEFPKEGPSILRIQQVVRGDSAAYFCASSPLSSGSGTGELFFGEGSRLTVL.

This clonotype was seen only a few times. This chain uses TRBV20-1 with TRBJ2-5; no definite D call. V gave up 0 bases and J gave up 7 bases, with 9 bases separating them. CDR3 length: 12 residues. Germline-derived CDR1 and CDR2 are DFQATT and SNEGSKA (reference sequence). The CDR3 loop is CSARDYPGTQYF. The CDR3 DNA is TGCAGTGCTAGAGATTATCCCGGGACCCAGTACTTC.

The chain couples TRBV15 to TRBJ2-2; D is uncertain. V gave up 3 bases and J gave up 5 bases, with 7 bases separating them. CDR3 length equals 13 residues. The germline V gene has CDR1 LNHNV and CDR2 YYDKDF (reference sequence). The DNA for the CDR3 is TGTGCCACCAGCAGTGGAGTAACCGGGGAGCTGTTTTTT. The encoded protein is CATSSGVTGELFF.

V and J are TRBV6-5 and TRBJ2-7; D remains unclear. The germline V and J ends were trimmed by 2 bases and 4 bases, with 12 bases remaining between them. This CDR3 region has 14 residues. The germline gives CDR1 MNHEY, CDR2 SVGAGI. CDR3 protein: CASSYGGVEYEQYF. The CDR3 DNA reads TGTGCCAGCAGTTACGGCGGTGTCGAATACGAGCAGTACTTC.

This chain links TRBV28 with TRBJ1-5; 7 bases are a match to TRBD1. Losses at the gene ends were 6 bases for V and 4 bases for J; bases not matched to a gene: 3. Germline V gene lookup returns CDR1 MDHEN and CDR2 SYDVKM. CDR3 length equals 13 residues. The CDR3 spells CASRYRGNQPQHF. CDR3 DNA: TGTGCCAGCAGATACAGGGGAAATCAGCCCCAGCATTTT. Variable domain in full (rest from reference TRBV28 and TRBJ1-5): DVKVTQSSRYLVKRTGEKVFLECVQDMDHENMFWYRQDPGLGLRLIYFSYDVKMKEKGDIPEGYSVSREKKERFSLILESASTNQTSMYLCASRYRGNQPQHFGDGTRLSIL.

This chain links TRBV30 with TRBJ1-5; D is unclear. The CDR3 runs 16 residues. V dropped 2 bases and J dropped 2 bases, with 16 bases sitting between them. The germline V gene encodes CDR1 GTSNPN and CDR2 SVGIG (reference sequence). CDR3 nucleotide sequence: TGTGCCTGGAGTCCCCTGGGCATACCGGGCAATCAGCCCCAGCATTTT. Residues: CAWSPLGIPGNQPQHF.

This clonotype was recorded at least ten times. The chain couples TRBV12-3 or TRBV12-4 to TRBJ2-7; D might be TRBD1 (6 bases). V shed 6 bases and J shed 3 bases, with 12 bases lying between them. The CDR3 is 13 residues long. The CDR3 coding sequence is TGTGCCAGCAGACAGGGCAGTGTCTACGAGCAGTACTTC. It specifies CASRQGSVYEQYF.

This clonotype occurred a few times. The J gene is TRBJ2-3, the V gene TRBV7-2; D possibly matches TRBD1 or TRBD2 (5 bases each). The germline CDR1 and CDR2 sequences are SGHTA and FQGNSA. The CDR3 has 15 residues. V lost 6 bases, J lost 0 bases, and 13 bases lay in between. The CDR3 is CASSRVWGSTDTQYF. CDR3 coding DNA: TGTGCCAGCAGTCGGGTCTGGGGGAGCACAGATACGCAGTATTTT.

This clonotype was detected many times. The CDR3, as DNA: TGTGCCAGCAGCCTCGTTGGGGACAGTGAAGGCTACACCTTC. This encodes CASSLVGDSEGYTF. The chain employs TRBV7-9 and TRBJ1-2, with TRBD1 matching 7 bases. The CDR3 contains 14 residues. V shed 5 bases and J 8 bases; nucleotides not matched to a gene: 11. Germline assignment: CDR1 SEHNR and CDR2 FQNEAQ (reference sequence).

This clonotype showed up many times. The rearrangement uses TRBV29-1 and TRBJ2-1; tentatively, D is TRBD1 (5 bases). This CDR3 comprises 14 residues. Between the trimmed V and J ends, which lost 7 bases and 1 base, there was a span of 14 bases. CDR1 is SQVTM, CDR2 ANQGSEA, per germline. Written as DNA, the CDR3 is TGCAGCGCCGCGACAGTGATGTCCTACAATGAGCAGTTCTTC. This translates into CSAATVMSYNEQFF.

In this sample, this clonotype turned up many times. The chain combines TRBV20-1 with TRBJ2-3; 11 nucleotides match TRBD2. The length of the CDR3 is 16 residues. Germline V gene data show CDR1 as DFQATT and CDR2 as SNEGSKA (reference sequence). V shed 1 base and J 6 bases; nucleotides not matched to a gene: 9. CDR3 protein: CSARVIVLAGADTQYF. The CDR3 DNA sequence: TGCAGTGCTAGAGTGATTGTACTAGCGGGAGCCGATACGCAGTATTTT.

V gene TRBV24-1 combines with J gene TRBJ2-5; the match to TRBD2 covers 10 bases. V was pared by 2 bases and J by 5 bases, with 4 bases of the junction left unmatched. Germline V gene data show CDR1 as KGHDR and CDR2 as SFDVKD. There are 15 residues in the CDR3. The CDR3: CATSDSSTSGETQYF. CDR3 in DNA: TGTGCCACCAGTGATTCATCGACTAGCGGGGAGACCCAGTACTTC.

This clonotype showed up many times. The rearrangement uses TRBV28 and TRBJ2-2; D gene uncertain. V lost 5 bases, J lost 4 bases, and 8 bases lay in between. The V gene's germline CDR1 is MDHEN and CDR2 SYDVKM. This CDR3 is 13 amino acids long. The CDR3 sequence is CASSASSTGELFF. CDR3 nucleotides: TGTGCCAGCAGTGCGAGCAGCACCGGGGAGCTGTTTTTT. Looking up the rest from reference TRBV28 and TRBJ2-2 gives the full variable domain: DVKVTQSSRYLVKRTGEKVFLECVQDMDHENMFWYRQDPGLGLRLIYFSYDVKMKEKGDIPEGYSVSREKKERFSLILESASTNQTSMYLCASSASSTGELFFGEGSRLTVL.

This clonotype showed up just a few times. The gene calls are TRBV2 and TRBJ2-6, with unresolved D. Trimming shortened V by 8 bases and J by 2 bases, and 13 bases separated the two germline ends. There are 15 residues in the CDR3. The germline gives CDR1 SNHLY, CDR2 FYNNEI. DNA of the CDR3: TGTGCCAGCCAAGGACGCGCCCCTGGGGCCAACGTCCTGACTTTC. It codes for CASQGRAPGANVLTF. The entire variable domain, with the rest obtained from reference TRBV2 and TRBJ2-6, is as follows: EPEVTQTPSHQVTQMGQEVILRCVPISNHLYFYWYRQILGQKVEFLVSFYNNEISEKSEIFDDQFSVERPDGSNFTLKIRSTKLEDSAMYFCASQGRAPGANVLTFGAGSRLTVL.

This clonotype has a handful of counts. The CDR3: CASTVRTGNEQFF. CDR3 nucleotides: TGTGCCAGCACCGTTCGGACTGGAAATGAGCAGTTCTTC. The chain is built from TRBV27 and TRBJ2-1, with D possibly TRBD2 on 5 matching bases. The V end lost 7 bases, the J end lost 7 bases, and 14 bases lay between the germline ends. The CDR3 loop spans 13 amino acids. Germline loops: CDR1 MNHEY, CDR2 SMNVEV (reference sequence).

J is TRBJ2-7 and V is TRBV6-5; D uncertain. CDR3 size: 14 residues. Germline V gene lookup returns CDR1 MNHEY and CDR2 SVGAGI. Trimming left V 2 bases short and J 1 base short, with 9 bases between. The DNA for the CDR3 is TGTGCCAGCAGTTACAGGACGGGTTCCTACGAGCAGTACTTC. This encodes CASSYRTGSYEQYF.

V is TRBV6-1 and J is TRBJ1-5; possible D gene TRBD1, 5 bases. Germline CDR1 reads MNHNS; CDR2 reads SASEGT. There are 14 residues in the CDR3. V lost 3 bases, J lost 6 bases, and 12 bases lay in between. The DNA for the CDR3 is TGTGCCAGCAGTGATGCAGGGAGTGTTCAGCCCCAGCATTTT. This encodes CASSDAGSVQPQHF.

Many counts were recorded for this clonotype. V is TRBV7-3 and J is TRBJ1-1; D gene ambiguous. V was pared by 5 bases and J by 2 bases, with 9 bases between. This CDR3 is built from 13 residues. Germline V CDR1 and CDR2: SGHTA, FQGTGA. Here the CDR3 reads CASSAAHNTEAFF. The DNA of the CDR3 is TGTGCCAGCAGCGCAGCGCATAACACTGAAGCTTTCTTT.

The J gene is TRBJ2-5, the V gene TRBV19; 13 bases are a match to TRBD2. The CDR3 loop spans 15 amino acids. Unmatched junction bases numbered 4, after V lost 7 bases and J lost 2 bases. From germline, CDR1 is LNHDA and CDR2 SQIVND (reference sequence). CDR3 bases: TGTGCCAGTACCAGACTAGCGGGAGGTCAAGAGACCCAGTACTTC. Translation gives CASTRLAGGQETQYF.

This clonotype was recorded many times. This chain joins TRBV6-1 and TRBJ2-6; no clear D gene. CDR1 is MNHNS, CDR2 SASEGT, per germline. CDR3 length equals 13 residues. Trimming removed 8 bases at V and 0 bases at J, with 5 bases between. CDR3 in amino acids: CASRSSGANVLTF. CDR3 nucleotides: TGTGCCAGCCGGAGCTCTGGGGCCAACGTCCTGACTTTC.

The V call is TRBV11-2, the J call TRBJ2-1; TRBD2 matches at 16 bases. CDR3 length: 19 residues. V shed 5 bases and J 4 bases; nucleotides not matched to a gene: 11. The V gene's germline CDR1 is SGHAT and CDR2 FQNNGV. CDR3 DNA: TGTGCCAGCAGCGCCCGCGAGGGACTAGCGGGAGGGAAATACAATGAGCAGTTCTTC. The encoded protein is CASSAREGLAGGKYNEQFF.

Only a few counts were recorded for this clonotype. The gene calls are TRBV4-3 and TRBJ2-7; 9 bases align to TRBD1. J was trimmed by 5 bases and V by 1 base; bases with no gene match: 6. Per the germline V gene, CDR1 is LGHNA and CDR2 is YSLEER. This CDR3 is built from 15 residues. CDR3 nucleotides: TGCGCCAGCAGCCAAGGCGGGACAGGGATCCACGAGCAGTACTTC. It specifies CASSQGGTGIHEQYF.

The chain is built from TRBV30 and TRBJ1-1; tentative D call: TRBD1 (5 bases). The germline V gene encodes CDR1 GTSNPN and CDR2 SVGIG (reference sequence). The V end was cut by 2 bases, the J end by 6 bases, with 16 bases between. The length of the CDR3 is 14 residues. The CDR3 loop is CAWSMRGSLAEAFF. In nucleotides, the CDR3 is TGTGCCTGGAGTATGAGGGGTTCTCTCGCTGAAGCTTTCTTT.

This chain's CDR3 is CATSRGEDRAAKNIQYF. The DNA for the CDR3 is TGTGCCACCAGCAGAGGAGAGGACAGGGCGGCCAAAAACATTCAGTACTTC. J is TRBJ2-4 and V is TRBV15; TRBD1 matches 8 bases. Germline-derived CDR1 and CDR2 are LNHNV and YYDKDF (reference sequence). This CDR3 is built from 17 residues. After removal of 1 base from V and 1 base from J, the junction contained 6 bases not matched to a gene.

As for this clonotype: This may come from a read error, since a much larger clone is one base off. The chain has TRBV12-3 or TRBV12-4 and TRBJ2-2; 13 nucleotides agree with TRBD2. The CDR3 has 18 amino acids. The CDR3 is CASSFSLAGGPSTGELVF. The CDR3 DNA reads as TGTGCCAGCAGTTTTTCACTAGCGGGAGGGCCGAGCACCGGGGAGCTGGTTTTT.